Described below is a single T cell receptor beta chain sequence and its context. What it recognizes is unknown. This entry belongs to a study of shared clonotypes between healthy human individuals. Study-level findings and limits: A few donors shared 4.5% to 6.5% of their naive CD4 clonotypes. Among donors, clonotype sharing was expected to be affected by sequencing depth.

Trimming removed 6 bases at V and 3 bases at J, with 21 bases between. This CDR3 has 17 residues. Germline CDR1 and CDR2: MNHEY and SMNVEV (reference sequence). Here immunoSEQ multiplex PCR was the method, and the copy in TCRdb shows in-frame clones only, minus some. The sample has about 2 million clones, around 95% seen once. The sequence derives from a man aged 18 to 35 in good health. The specimen sequenced was naive CD4+ T cells sorted from blood. Subset given: CD45RA+ positively selected. The chain joins TRBV27 to TRBJ1-5; possible D gene TRBD1, 5 bases. CDR3 loop: CASRDPACRAPNQPQHF. Here the CDR3 DNA reads TGTGCCAGCAGGGACCCAGCCTGCAGGGCCCCCAATCAGCCCCAGCATTTT.